Below are 11 T cell receptor beta chains sequenced from a single sample in a study of T cells in Graves' hyperthyroidism and ophthalmopathy. Amplified regions were TCR beta CDR3 sequences from RNA transcripts. First-round RT-PCR of the TCR CDR3 relied on the HTBI primer set. TCRdb itself ran the multiplex PCR reads through MiXCR, one entry per CDR3 protein. The data show 450,000 to 500,000 distinct CDR3 sequences, approximately 23% seen once. The sample taken for sequencing was blood. These receptors originate from a woman in her sixties or seventies with Graves' ophthalmopathy.

The chain employs TRBV9 and TRBJ2-1, with D unclear. Germline assignment: CDR1 SGDLS and CDR2 YYNGEE. The V and J ends lost 0 bases and 0 bases respectively, with 10 bases between them. The CDR3 is 16 amino acids. The CDR3 is CASSVVSRSSYNEQFF. CDR3 sequence (DNA): TGTGCCAGCAGCGTAGTTAGCCGGAGCTCCTACAATGAGCAGTTCTTC.

This clonotype was detected a few times. The chain employs TRBV20-1 and TRBJ2-1, with 7 positions matching TRBD2. The CDR3 totals 15 residues. From germline, CDR1 is DFQATT and CDR2 SNEGSKA (reference sequence). With 4 bases clipped from V and 0 bases from J, the junction kept 6 bases outside the gene matches. CDR3 bases: TGCAGTGCTACTAGCGGAGCCGACTCCTACAATGAGCAGTTCTTC. It yields the protein CSATSGADSYNEQFF.

This clonotype occurred many times. The rearrangement uses TRBV12-3 or TRBV12-4 and TRBJ1-5; D is uncertain. Trimming shortened V by 2 bases and J by 3 bases, and 8 bases separated the two germline ends. The CDR3 consists of 14 residues. The CDR3, as DNA: TGTGCCAGCAGTTTAACTGGACCCAATCAGCCCCAGCATTTT. It codes for CASSLTGPNQPQHF.

This clonotype came up a few times. The chain combines TRBV10-3 with TRBJ1-6, with 10 nucleotides matching TRBD1. With V trimmed by 9 bases and J by 5 bases, 7 bases remained unmatched. Germline lookup yields CDR1 ENHRY and CDR2 SYGVKD. The CDR3 has 15 amino acids. This CDR3 reads CAIRAGTGDNSPLHF. The DNA for the CDR3 is TGTGCCATACGCGCCGGGACAGGGGATAATTCACCCCTCCACTTT.

This clonotype was detected a few times. The genes are TRBV20-1 and TRBJ1-2; no firm D call. Germline lookup yields CDR1 DFQATT and CDR2 SNEGSKA (reference sequence). V lost 0 bases to trimming and J lost 0 bases, with 8 bases between them. The length of the CDR3 is 14 residues. The CDR3 here is CSARDRRSNYGYTF. CDR3 sequence (DNA): TGCAGTGCTAGAGATAGGAGGTCTAACTATGGCTACACCTTC.

This clonotype came up a few times. The rearrangement links TRBV19 to TRBJ2-3; no definite D call. The V end was cut by 3 bases, the J end by 3 bases, with 10 bases between. Looked up from germline, CDR1 is LNHDA and CDR2 is SQIVND (reference sequence). This CDR3 has 14 residues. The CDR3 loop reads CASSISRATDTQYF. CDR3 in DNA: TGTGCCAGTAGTATCAGCCGGGCTACAGATACGCAGTATTTT.

The chain links TRBV5-1 to TRBJ1-1; tentative D call: TRBD1 (5 bases). Germline values: CDR1 SGHRS, CDR2 YFSETQ. The CDR3 has 14 amino acids. V was pared by 4 bases and J by 1 base, with 11 bases between. Here the CDR3 reads CASSPMGGNTEAFF. In nucleotides, the CDR3 is TGCGCCAGCAGCCCCATGGGGGGGAACACTGAAGCTTTCTTT.

Worth noting for this clonotype: One junction end does not reproduce the germline sequence, and a read error may be involved. This chain links TRBV5-1 with TRBJ1-2, with TRBD1 as a possible D gene (5 bases). CDR3 size: 15 residues. Germline V gene data show CDR1 as SGHRS and CDR2 as YFSETQ. CDR3: CASSLGRWQGDGYTF. CDR3 in DNA: TGTGCCAGCAGCTTGGGGCGGTGGCAGGGCGACGGCTACACCTTC.

This clonotype was observed at least ten times. The V call is TRBV12-3 or TRBV12-4, the J call TRBJ1-6; D is unresolved. Trimming cost V 8 bases and J 5 bases, with 13 bases left between them. This CDR3 comprises 14 residues. Written as DNA, the CDR3 is TGTGCCAGCCACGAGGGATTGAATAATTCACCCCTCCACTTT. This translates into CASHEGLNNSPLHF.

V is TRBV20-1 and J is TRBJ2-5, with 8 bases lining up with TRBD2. The CDR3 loop spans 16 amino acids. Germline-derived CDR1 and CDR2 are DFQATT and SNEGSKA (reference sequence). Losses at the gene ends were 0 bases for V and 4 bases for J; bases not matched to a gene: 10. This chain's CDR3 is CSARDQSTSGLETQYF. The CDR3 region has the DNA TGCAGTGCTAGAGATCAGAGCACTAGCGGACTAGAGACCCAGTACTTC.

The genes are TRBV5-1 and TRBJ1-4, with D unclear. Germline CDR1 is SGHRS and CDR2 is YFSETQ. The CDR3 length is 16 residues. The V gene lost 1 base and the J gene lost 6 bases, with 16 bases spanning the gap. CDR3 residues: CASSLNPSGSDEKLFF. CDR3 in DNA: TGCGCCAGCAGCTTGAACCCCTCCGGGTCGGATGAAAAACTGTTTTTT.